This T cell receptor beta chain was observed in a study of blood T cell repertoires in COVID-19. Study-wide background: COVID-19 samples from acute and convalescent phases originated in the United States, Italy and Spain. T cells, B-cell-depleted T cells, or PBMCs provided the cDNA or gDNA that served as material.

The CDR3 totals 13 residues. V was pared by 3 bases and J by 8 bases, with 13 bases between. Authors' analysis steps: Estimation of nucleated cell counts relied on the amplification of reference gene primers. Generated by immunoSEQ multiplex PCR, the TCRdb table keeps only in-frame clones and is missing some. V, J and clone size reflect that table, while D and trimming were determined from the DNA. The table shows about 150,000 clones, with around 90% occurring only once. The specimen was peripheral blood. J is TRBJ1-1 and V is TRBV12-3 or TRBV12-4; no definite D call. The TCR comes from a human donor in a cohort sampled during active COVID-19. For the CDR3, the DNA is TGTGCCAGCAGTTTTGCAGTTATCCGCGAAGCTTTCTTT. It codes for CASSFAVIREAFF.